Listed here are 31 T cell receptor beta chains from one sample, sequenced in a study of cytomegalovirus exposure and HLA in healthy donors. The PCR employed 60 Vbeta primers together with 13 Jbeta primers. Sequenced by immunoSEQ multiplex PCR; TCRdb stores in-frame clones only, minus some. The profile shows about 88,000 clones, over 80% of them singletons. Source material: PBMCs. These receptors originate from a man in his late teens or twenties in good health and CMV-seronegative.

The CDR3 sequence: CASSIAPGTGGGQYF. In nucleotides, the CDR3 is TGTGCCAGTAGTATAGCGCCGGGAACAGGGGGTGGGCAGTATTTT. This rearrangement joins TRBV19 to TRBJ2-3; TRBD1 matches 8 bases. Germline V gene lookup returns CDR1 LNHDA and CDR2 SQIVND (reference sequence). V gave up 1 base and J gave up 11 bases; unmatched junction bases: 11. This CDR3 is built from 15 residues.

The J gene is TRBJ1-2, the V gene TRBV27; 7 nucleotides align to TRBD1. The germline CDR1 and CDR2 sequences are MNHEY and SMNVEV (reference sequence). Trimming at V came to 5 bases and at J to 3 bases, leaving 9 bases not matched to a gene. This CDR3 is built from 15 residues. The CDR3 is CASSARTGRYYGYTF. CDR3 DNA: TGTGCCAGCAGTGCTCGGACAGGCCGATACTATGGCTACACCTTC.

This clone occurred once. The chain uses TRBV6-6 and TRBJ1-6; TRBD1 agrees at 7 bases. The CDR3 covers 15 residues. Germline-derived CDR1 and CDR2 are MNHNY and SVGAGI (reference sequence). V lost 8 bases, J lost 0 bases, and 4 bases stayed unmatched. CDR3 region: CASQGESSYNSPLHF. CDR3 coding DNA: TGTGCCAGCCAGGGGGAGAGCTCCTATAATTCACCCCTCCACTTT.

This sequence joins TRBV5-1 and TRBJ2-5, with D maybe TRBD2 (6 bases). With 0 bases removed from V and 1 base from J, the gap between germline ends came to 10 bases. Germline V gives CDR1 SGHRS, CDR2 YFSETQ. There are 15 residues in the CDR3. The CDR3 loop is CASSLGVGGQETQYF. In nucleotides, the CDR3 is TGCGCCAGCAGCTTGGGGGTGGGGGGCCAAGAGACCCAGTACTTC. The full variable domain, its missing parts supplied by reference TRBV5-1 and TRBJ2-5, is KAGVTQTPRYLIKTRGQQVTLSCSPISGHRSVSWYQQTPGQGLQFLFEYFSETQRNKGNFPGRFSGRQFSNSRSEMNVSTLELGDSALYLCASSLGVGGQETQYFGPGTRLLVL.

J is TRBJ2-3 and V is TRBV2, with TRBD2 matching 10 bases. Losses at the gene ends were 7 bases for V and 2 bases for J; bases not matched to a gene: 12. The CDR3 runs to 17 residues. The germline V gene encodes CDR1 SNHLY and CDR2 FYNNEI. The CDR3 DNA is TGTGCCAGCATAATTGGACGGACTAGCGGCCCCACAGATACGCAGTATTTT. Encoded protein: CASIIGRTSGPTDTQYF.

The chain carries TRBV11-2 and TRBJ1-6, with D possibly matching TRBD1 (5 bases). Between the trimmed V and J ends, which lost 3 bases and 3 bases, there was a span of 6 bases. Germline-derived CDR1 and CDR2 are SGHAT and FQNNGV. The CDR3 spans 14 residues. The CDR3 is CASSLGGYNSPLHF. The CDR3 DNA follows: TGTGCCAGCAGCTTGGGGGGCTATAATTCACCCCTCCACTTT.

The sample holds one count of this clone. The gene calls are TRBV15 and TRBJ1-4; D unclear. V lost 6 bases to trimming and J lost 7 bases, with 9 bases between them. The CDR3 loop spans 12 amino acids. CDR1 and CDR2 (germline): LNHNV, YYDKDF (reference sequence). CDR3 bases: TGTGCCACCAGAGGCGGAGGTGAAAAACTGTTTTTT. Its translation: CATRGGGEKLFF.

This chain links TRBV28 with TRBJ1-1; no definite D call. This CDR3 is built from 14 residues. Trimming took 4 bases from V and 4 from J, leaving 13 bases between them. The germline V gene has CDR1 MDHEN and CDR2 SYDVKM. The CDR3 sequence: CASSSGRGSTEAFF. The CDR3 coding sequence is TGTGCCAGCAGTTCCGGCCGGGGAAGCACTGAAGCTTTCTTT.

The J gene is TRBJ1-1, the V gene TRBV2, with D perhaps TRBD1 (6 bases). V was trimmed by 2 bases and J by 0 bases, leaving 10 bases between them. Germline-derived CDR1 and CDR2 are SNHLY and FYNNEI. This CDR3 contains 15 residues. CDR3 coding DNA: TGTGCCAGCAGTGAAAAGGGGGGGTTGAACACTGAAGCTTTCTTT. Translation: CASSEKGGLNTEAFF.

The CDR3 is CASSLAAGRYEQYF. CDR3 nucleotide sequence: TGTGCCAGCAGCTTAGCGGCAGGTCGGTACGAGCAGTACTTC. The chain combines TRBV7-2 with TRBJ2-7, with unresolved D. Looked up from germline, CDR1 is SGHTA and CDR2 is FQGNSA. The V end was cut by 0 bases, the J end by 4 bases, with 10 bases between. This CDR3 is 14 amino acids long.

The rearrangement joins TRBV15 to TRBJ2-1; TRBD1 agrees at 11 bases. The CDR3 spans 16 residues. In germline, CDR1 is LNHNV, CDR2 YYDKDF (reference sequence). After removal of 0 bases from V and 7 bases from J, the junction contained 5 bases not matched to a gene. CDR3 amino acids: CATSRDYGTGGNEQFF. CDR3 coding DNA: TGTGCCACCAGCAGAGATTATGGGACAGGGGGGAATGAGCAGTTCTTC.

The rearrangement joins TRBV4-3 to TRBJ2-1; 7 nucleotides match TRBD1. This CDR3 spans 16 amino acids. With V trimmed by 0 bases and J by 1 base, 3 bases remained unmatched. Germline V CDR1 and CDR2: LGHNA, YSLEER. CDR3 bases: TGCGCCAGCAGCCAAGAACCAGGGGGATCCTACAATGAGCAGTTCTTC. Its translation is CASSQEPGGSYNEQFF.

The chain carries TRBV30 and TRBJ2-1; TRBD2 agrees at 12 bases. From germline, CDR1 is GTSNPN and CDR2 SVGIG (reference sequence). Trimming at V came to 2 bases and at J to 16 bases, leaving 9 bases not matched to a gene. The CDR3 consists of 13 residues. The chain's CDR3 is CAWSRTSGDNKFF. CDR3 sequence (DNA): TGTGCCTGGAGTCGGACTAGCGGGGACAATAAATTCTTC.

The gene calls are TRBV28 and TRBJ2-7; 8 bases line up with TRBD2. The length of the CDR3 is 14 residues. The trim removed 8 bases at V and 0 bases at J, leaving 6 bases unmatched. The germline gives CDR1 MDHEN, CDR2 SYDVKM. CDR3 residues: CASGLLAGSYEQYF. In DNA form, the CDR3 reads TGTGCCAGCGGCCTCCTAGCGGGCTCCTACGAGCAGTACTTC.

The rearrangement uses TRBV6-6 and TRBJ2-1; no firm D call. The CDR3 runs 12 residues. CDR1 is MNHNY and CDR2 is SVGAGI in the germline V gene (reference sequence). V lost 6 bases to trimming and J lost 7 bases, with 10 bases between them. The CDR3 DNA follows: TGTGCCAGCAGCATGACAATGAATGAGCAGTTCTTC. This encodes CASSMTMNEQFF.

V is TRBV21-1 and J is TRBJ2-7; the table's TRBD2 call for D was not verified on the DNA. TRBV21-1 corresponds to a pseudogene. CDR3 size: 21 residues. The CDR3 is CASSPLGKPGLAGGPWYEQYF. The CDR3 bases are TGTGCCAGCAGCCCACTGGGTAAACCGGGACTAGCGGGAGGGCCGTGGTACGAGCAGTACTTC.

The chain employs TRBV19 and TRBJ1-2; 9 nucleotides line up with TRBD1. CDR3 length: 15 residues. V lost 1 base to trimming and J lost 4 bases; unmatched junction nucleotides: 4. The V gene's germline CDR1 is LNHDA and CDR2 SQIVND (reference sequence). The CDR3 region has the DNA TGTGCCAGTAGTATAGCCCAGACAGGGGGCTATGGCTACACCTTC. This encodes CASSIAQTGGYGYTF.

This chain connects TRBV27 to TRBJ2-7, with 7 bases lining up with TRBD1. The CDR3 is made up of 13 amino acids. CDR1 and CDR2 from the germline V gene are MNHEY and SMNVEV (reference sequence). The V gene end was trimmed by 7 bases and the J gene end by 4 bases; junction bases not matched to a gene: 7. The CDR3 loop reads CASTRQGNYEQYF. CDR3 nucleotide sequence: TGTGCCAGCACGAGACAGGGCAATTACGAGCAGTACTTC.

This clone was seen just once. The V gene is TRBV7-8, the J gene TRBJ2-1, with a weak D call TRBD2 (6 bases). V was cut by 8 bases and J by 15 bases, with 17 bases left in between. The CDR3 length is 11 residues. The germline V gene has CDR1 SGHVS and CDR2 FQNEAQ. The CDR3 DNA follows: TGTGCCAGCCAGACGGGGGACGGAGCGTTCTTC. Translating it yields CASQTGDGAFF.

The rearrangement joins TRBV19 to TRBJ1-1; a weak D match, TRBD1 (6 bases). Germline CDR1 is LNHDA and CDR2 is SQIVND (reference sequence). This CDR3 has 13 residues. Between the trimmed V and J ends, which lost 5 bases and 4 bases, there was a span of 11 bases. The CDR3 here is CASSVTGRTEAFF. The CDR3 DNA reads as TGTGCCAGTAGTGTAACAGGGCGCACTGAAGCTTTCTTT. The full variable domain, in which reference TRBV19 and TRBJ1-1 provide the parts outside the CDR3, is DGGITQSPKYLFRKEGQNVTLSCEQNLNHDAMYWYRQDPGQGLRLIYYSQIVNDFQKGDIAEGYSVSREKKESFPLTVTSAQKNPTAFYLCASSVTGRTEAFFGQGTRLTVV.

The chain recombines TRBV30 with TRBJ2-7; tentatively, D is TRBD1 (6 bases). V was clipped by 0 bases and J by 3 bases, with 9 bases between them. The CDR3 totals 13 residues. Germline V gives CDR1 GTSNPN, CDR2 SVGIG (reference sequence). CDR3 DNA: TGTGCCTGGAGTGTTTTAGGGGGCTACGAGCAGTACTTC. Encoded protein: CAWSVLGGYEQYF.

In DNA, the CDR3 is TGTGCCAGCAGTGACTCCGCGGGAGTAGGCGAGCAGTACTTC. Translation gives CASSDSAGVGEQYF. The chain combines TRBV6-4 with TRBJ2-7; TRBD2 agrees at 7 bases. Germline-derived CDR1 and CDR2 are MRHNA and SNTAGT. CDR3 length: 14 amino acids. Trimming took 0 bases from V and 6 from J; bases not matched to a gene: 5.

V usage is TRBV5-6 and J usage is TRBJ2-1, with 8 nucleotides matching TRBD1. The CDR3 has 14 amino acids. Looked up from germline, CDR1 is SGHDT and CDR2 is YYEEEE. Unmatched junction bases numbered 6, after V lost 4 bases and J lost 6 bases. The CDR3 DNA reads as TGTGCCAGCAGCCCCGGGACAGGTCGCAATGAGCAGTTCTTC. It codes for CASSPGTGRNEQFF.

The sample holds a few counts of this clone. V gene TRBV11-2 combines with J gene TRBJ2-7, with TRBD2 as a possible D gene (5 bases). CDR1 is SGHAT, CDR2 FQNNGV, per germline. The CDR3 contains 13 residues. V lost 4 bases, J lost 3 bases, and 10 bases lay in between. The CDR3 DNA sequence: TGTGCCAGCAGCTCTTACACTAGCTACGAGCAGTACTTC. It yields the protein CASSSYTSYEQYF.

This chain links TRBV5-1 with TRBJ2-7; 11 bases align to TRBD1. This CDR3 is 15 amino acids long. V lost 3 bases to trimming and J lost 7 bases; unmatched junction nucleotides: 9. Looked up from germline, CDR1 is SGHRS and CDR2 is YFSETQ. The DNA for the CDR3 is TGCGCCAGCAGCTCGGACAGGGGGCTGGGGTGGGAGCAGTACTTC. It yields the protein CASSSDRGLGWEQYF.

This rearrangement joins TRBV5-1 to TRBJ2-5; the match to TRBD1 covers 7 bases. CDR1 is SGHRS and CDR2 is YFSETQ in the germline V gene. The CDR3 is made up of 14 amino acids. The J segment lost 5 bases and the V segment lost 5 bases, leaving 9 bases of the junction unmatched. The CDR3 DNA reads as TGCGCCAGCAGTTCAAACAGGGGCTGGGAGACCCAGTACTTC. It yields the protein CASSSNRGWETQYF.

V is TRBV19 and J is TRBJ1-5; no firm D call. The CDR3 consists of 13 residues. Germline assignment: CDR1 LNHDA and CDR2 SQIVND (reference sequence). Trimming removed 0 bases at V and 7 bases at J, with 7 bases between. The CDR3 sequence is CASSIDRRQPQHF. The CDR3 DNA sequence: TGTGCCAGTAGTATAGATCGCAGGCAGCCCCAGCATTTT.

The rearrangement links TRBV6-5 to TRBJ1-2; D gene ambiguous. The CDR3 has 15 residues. V lost 7 bases and J lost 5, with 20 bases in between. Germline lookup yields CDR1 MNHEY and CDR2 SVGAGI. The CDR3: CASTRDRTLSYGYTF. The CDR3 region has the DNA TGTGCCAGCACTAGAGACCGCACCCTTTCATATGGCTACACCTTC.

The chain joins TRBV19 to TRBJ1-5, with D possibly matching TRBD1 (6 bases). Trimming took 5 bases from V and 6 from J, leaving 11 bases between them. CDR3 size: 13 residues. Per germline, CDR1 LNHDA and CDR2 SQIVND (reference sequence). The DNA of the CDR3 is TGTGCCAGTAGTGGGGACATCACTCAGCCCCAGCATTTT. It translates to CASSGDITQPQHF.

V usage is TRBV29-1 and J usage is TRBJ1-3; perhaps TRBD1 as D (5 bases). Trimming removed 4 bases from V and 0 bases from J, with 7 bases in between. CDR1 and CDR2 (germline): SQVTM, ANQGSEA. CDR3 length: 13 residues. CDR3 sequence: CSVGGLSGNTIYF. The DNA for the CDR3 is TGCAGCGTTGGGGGCCTCTCTGGAAACACCATATATTTT.

This clone turned up a few times. The chain carries TRBV27 and TRBJ1-6; D is undetermined. Germline CDR1 is MNHEY and CDR2 is SMNVEV (reference sequence). The CDR3 sequence is 16 residues long. Trimming left V 4 bases short and J 0 bases short, with 10 bases between. This CDR3 reads CASSSGISSYNSPLHF. The CDR3 DNA sequence: TGTGCCAGCAGTTCCGGGATCAGCTCCTATAATTCACCCCTCCACTTT.